Each of the 2 T cell receptor beta chains below was sequenced from the same sample in a study of OX40 agonist ivuxolimab in advanced cancers. Repertoires were generated with immunoSEQ multiplex PCR, while TCRdb's copy carries only in-frame clones and drops some. The profile shows 90,000 to 100,000 clones, roughly nine tenths of them singletons. The specimen was CD4+ or CD8+ T cells sorted from blood, collected in a trial of the OX40 agonist ivuxolimab. The receptors stem from an adult with an advanced solid tumor such as melanoma, head and neck, liver or kidney cancer.

The chain links TRBV7-2 to TRBJ1-3, with D perhaps matching TRBD1 (5 bases). The V gene lost 0 bases and the J gene lost 16 bases, with 19 bases spanning the gap. Germline V gene sequence: CDR1 SGHTA, CDR2 FQGNSA. CDR3 length equals 14 residues. For the CDR3, the DNA is TGTGCCAGCAGCTTAGCGAGGGTGAACGACAGAGTTTATTTT. This encodes CASSLARVNDRVYF.

The chain combines TRBV19 with TRBJ2-7; 8 bases fit TRBD2. CDR1 and CDR2 (germline): LNHDA, SQIVND (reference sequence). The CDR3 runs to 15 residues. The junction had 7 bases not matched to a gene; V was cut back by 4 bases and J by 2 bases. The DNA for the CDR3 is TGTGCCAGTAGTACCTCCGGGGGGGCGGCCTACGAGCAGTACTTC. Translation: CASSTSGGAAYEQYF.